This TCR beta chain is from a study of blood T cell repertoires in COVID-19. Germline V gene data show CDR1 as MDHEN and CDR2 as SYDVKM. The CDR3 loop spans 13 amino acids. V gave up 3 bases and J gave up 3 bases, with 9 bases separating them. This clone was seen once. Measured with immunoSEQ multiplex PCR; TCRdb has only the in-frame clones, and not every one. The table lists about 61,000 clones, over 75% of them singletons. The V and J genes are TRBV28 and TRBJ2-7, with D unclear. This TCR came from a man older than 75 with active or convalescent COVID-19. The material sequenced was peripheral blood. CDR3 nucleotide sequence: TGTGCCAGCAGTTTTGCCGGGTTCTACGAGCAGTACTTC. It codes for CASSFAGFYEQYF. Based on the CDR3 plus reference TRBV28 and TRBJ2-7, the full variable domain is DVKVTQSSRYLVKRTGEKVFLECVQDMDHENMFWYRQDPGLGLRLIYFSYDVKMKEKGDIPEGYSVSREKKERFSLILESASTNQTSMYLCASSFAGFYEQYFGPGTRLTVT.